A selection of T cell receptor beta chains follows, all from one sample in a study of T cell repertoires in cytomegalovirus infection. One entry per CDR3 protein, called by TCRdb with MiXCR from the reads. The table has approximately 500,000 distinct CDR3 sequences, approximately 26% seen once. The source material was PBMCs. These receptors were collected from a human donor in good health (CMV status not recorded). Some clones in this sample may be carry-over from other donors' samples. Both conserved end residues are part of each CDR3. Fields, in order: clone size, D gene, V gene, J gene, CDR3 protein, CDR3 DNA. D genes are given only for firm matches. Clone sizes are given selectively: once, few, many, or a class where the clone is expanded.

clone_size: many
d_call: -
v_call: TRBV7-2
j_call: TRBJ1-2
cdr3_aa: CASSLARSSGYTF
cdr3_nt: TGTGCCAGCAGCTTAGCAAGGTCGAGTGGCTACACCTTC

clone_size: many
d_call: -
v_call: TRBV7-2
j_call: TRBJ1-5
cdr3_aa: CASRPVPSNQPQHF
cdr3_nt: TGTGCCAGCAGACCCGTCCCGTCGAATCAGCCCCAGCATTTT

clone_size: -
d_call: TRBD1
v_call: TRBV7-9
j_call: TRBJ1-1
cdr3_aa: CASSLAQGEYTEAFF
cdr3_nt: TGTGCCAGCAGCTTAGCTCAGGGGGAGTACACTGAAGCTTTCTTT

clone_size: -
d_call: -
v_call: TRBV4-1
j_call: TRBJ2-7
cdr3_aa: CASSQDYQREQYF
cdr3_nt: TGCGCCAGCAGCCAAGATTATCAGAGGGAGCAGTACTTC

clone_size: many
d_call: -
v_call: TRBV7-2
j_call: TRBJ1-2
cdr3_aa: CASSPAAGALYGYTF
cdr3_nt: TGTGCCAGCAGCCCTGCCGCAGGGGCCCTCTATGGCTACACCTTC

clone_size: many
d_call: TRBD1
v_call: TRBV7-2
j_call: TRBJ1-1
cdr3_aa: CASSSSTGVTEAFF
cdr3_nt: TGTGCCAGCAGCTCGTCAACAGGGGTCACTGAAGCTTTCTTT

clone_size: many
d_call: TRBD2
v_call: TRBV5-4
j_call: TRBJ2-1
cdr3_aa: CASSLRTSGKDEQFF
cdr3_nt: TGTGCCAGCAGCTTGAGGACTAGCGGGAAGGATGAGCAGTTCTTC

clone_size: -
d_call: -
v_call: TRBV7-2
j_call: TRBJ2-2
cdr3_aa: CASSSRGGYTGELFF
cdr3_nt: TGTGCCAGCAGCAGTCGGGGCGGGTACACCGGGGAGCTGTTTTTT

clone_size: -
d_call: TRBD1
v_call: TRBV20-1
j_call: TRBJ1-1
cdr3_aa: CSARDGTGVAYTEAFF
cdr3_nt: TGCAGTGCTAGAGACGGGACAGGGGTAGCGTACACTGAAGCTTTCTTT

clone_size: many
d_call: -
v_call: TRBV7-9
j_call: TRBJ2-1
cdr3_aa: CASSLLTTQIEEFF
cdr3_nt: TGTGCCAGCAGCCTTCTGACTACCCAGATCGAGGAGTTCTTC

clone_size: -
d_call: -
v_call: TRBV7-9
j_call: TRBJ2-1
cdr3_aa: CASSLLAYSYNEQFF
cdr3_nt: TGTGCCAGCAGCTTACTGGCCTACTCCTACAATGAGCAGTTCTTC

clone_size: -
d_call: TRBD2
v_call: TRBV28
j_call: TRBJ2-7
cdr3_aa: CASRVPTSGTNF
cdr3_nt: TGTGCCAGCAGAGTTCCCACTAGCGGAACGAACTTC

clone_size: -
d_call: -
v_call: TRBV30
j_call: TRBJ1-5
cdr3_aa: CAWTLRGNQPQHF
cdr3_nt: TGTGCCTGGACCTTACGGGGGAATCAGCCCCAGCATTTT

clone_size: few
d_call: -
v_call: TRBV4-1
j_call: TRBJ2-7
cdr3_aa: CASSQERLPMAYEQYF
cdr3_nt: TGCGCCAGCAGCCAAGAACGATTACCCATGGCCTACGAGCAGTACTTC

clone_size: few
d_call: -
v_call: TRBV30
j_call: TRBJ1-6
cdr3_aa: CAWREFGSGNSPLHF
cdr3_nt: TGTGCCTGGAGGGAGTTCGGTTCAGGGAATTCACCCCTCCACTTT

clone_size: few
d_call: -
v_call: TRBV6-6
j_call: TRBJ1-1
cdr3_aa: CASSYSALERNTEAFF
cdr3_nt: TGTGCCAGCAGTTACTCGGCCCTAGAACGGAACACTGAAGCTTTCTTT

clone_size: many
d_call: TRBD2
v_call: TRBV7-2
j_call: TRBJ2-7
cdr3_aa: CASSQEGLAVYF
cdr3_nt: TGTGCCAGCAGCCAGGAGGGACTAGCGGTGTACTTC

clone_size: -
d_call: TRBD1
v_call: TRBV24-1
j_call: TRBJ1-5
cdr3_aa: CATSDGTGVSNQPQHF
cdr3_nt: TGTGCCACCAGTGACGGGACAGGGGTTAGCAATCAGCCCCAGCATTTT

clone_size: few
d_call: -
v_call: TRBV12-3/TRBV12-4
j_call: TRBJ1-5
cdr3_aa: CASSLPGRTNQPQHF
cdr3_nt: TGTGCCAGCAGTTTGCCCGGCAGAACCAATCAGCCCCAGCATTTT

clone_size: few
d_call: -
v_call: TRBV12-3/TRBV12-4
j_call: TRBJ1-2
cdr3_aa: CASSLGGRRDYGYTF
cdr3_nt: TGTGCCAGCAGTTTAGGAGGGCGCAGGGACTATGGCTACACCTTC

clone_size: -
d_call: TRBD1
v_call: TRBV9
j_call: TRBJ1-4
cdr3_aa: CASSPGQGKEKLFF
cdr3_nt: TGTGCCAGCAGCCCTGGACAGGGGAAAGAAAAACTGTTTTTT

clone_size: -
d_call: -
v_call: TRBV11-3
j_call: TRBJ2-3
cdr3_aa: CASSPGLTTTDTQYF
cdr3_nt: TGTGCCAGCAGTCCGGGCCTTACCACCACAGATACGCAGTATTTT

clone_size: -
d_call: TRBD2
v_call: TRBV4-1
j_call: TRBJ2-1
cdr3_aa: CASSQDIAGGPNEQFF
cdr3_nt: TGCGCCAGCAGCCAAGATATTGCGGGAGGGCCGAATGAGCAGTTCTTC

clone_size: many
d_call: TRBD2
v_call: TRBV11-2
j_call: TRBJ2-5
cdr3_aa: CASSLAGTSWETQYF
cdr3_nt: TGTGCCAGCAGCTTAGCGGGGACTAGCTGGGAGACCCAGTACTTC

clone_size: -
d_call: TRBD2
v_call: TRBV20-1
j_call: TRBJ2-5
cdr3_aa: CSARGASGREETQYF
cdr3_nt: TGCAGTGCTAGAGGAGCAAGCGGGAGGGAAGAGACCCAGTACTTC

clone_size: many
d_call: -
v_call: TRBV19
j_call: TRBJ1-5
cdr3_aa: CASSTQQGFSQPQHF
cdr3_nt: TGTGCCAGTAGTACCCAACAGGGATTCAGCCAGCCCCAGCATTTT

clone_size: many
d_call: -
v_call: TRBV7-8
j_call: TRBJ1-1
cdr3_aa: CASSLPQSNTEAFF
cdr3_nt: TGTGCCAGCAGCTTACCACAATCGAACACTGAAGCTTTCTTT

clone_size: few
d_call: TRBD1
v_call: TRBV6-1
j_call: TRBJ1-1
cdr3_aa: CASRGQGEAFF
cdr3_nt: TGTGCCAGCAGGGGACAGGGTGAAGCTTTCTTT

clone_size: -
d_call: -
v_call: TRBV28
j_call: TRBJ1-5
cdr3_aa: CASSPTSAYSNQPQHF
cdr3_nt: TGTGCCAGCAGCCCGACCTCGGCGTATAGCAATCAGCCCCAGCATTTT

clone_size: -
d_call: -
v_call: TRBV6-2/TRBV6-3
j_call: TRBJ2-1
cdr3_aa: CASTPRGSHNEQFF
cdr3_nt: TGTGCCAGCACCCCCCGAGGGTCCCACAATGAGCAGTTCTTC

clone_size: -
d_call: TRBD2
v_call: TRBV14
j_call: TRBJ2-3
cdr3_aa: CASSQQLAGLTDTQYF
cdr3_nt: TGTGCCAGCAGCCAACAACTAGCGGGACTCACAGATACGCAGTATTTT

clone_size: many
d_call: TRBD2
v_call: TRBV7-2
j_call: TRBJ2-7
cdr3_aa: CASSSGLASSYEQYF
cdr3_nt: TGTGCCAGCAGCTCGGGACTAGCGAGCTCCTACGAGCAGTACTTC

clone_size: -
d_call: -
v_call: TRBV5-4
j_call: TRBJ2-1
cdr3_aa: CASSRSTGGYNEQFF
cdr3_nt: TGTGCCAGCAGCCGTTCGACGGGTGGATACAATGAGCAGTTCTTC

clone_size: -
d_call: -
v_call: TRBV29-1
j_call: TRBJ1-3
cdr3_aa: CSVEDRGGSNTIYF
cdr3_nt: TGCAGCGTTGAAGACCGGGGGGGGAGCAACACCATATATTTT

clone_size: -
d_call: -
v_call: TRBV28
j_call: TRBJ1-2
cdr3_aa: CASRPTGSFGYTF
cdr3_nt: TGTGCCAGCAGGCCAACAGGGAGTTTTGGCTACACCTTC

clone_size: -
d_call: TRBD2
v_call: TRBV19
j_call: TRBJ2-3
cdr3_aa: CASSKGTSGGTDTQYF
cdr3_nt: TGTGCCAGTAGTAAAGGGACTAGCGGAGGCACAGATACGCAGTATTTT

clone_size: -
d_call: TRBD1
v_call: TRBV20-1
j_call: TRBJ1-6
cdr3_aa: CSARTGDNSPLHF
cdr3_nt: TGCAGTGCTAGGACAGGGGATAATTCACCCCTCCACTTT

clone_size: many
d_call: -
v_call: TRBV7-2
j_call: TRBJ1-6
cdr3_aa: CASSQNYVGSPLHF
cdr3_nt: TGTGCCAGCAGCCAAAATTACGTCGGTTCGCCCCTCCACTTT

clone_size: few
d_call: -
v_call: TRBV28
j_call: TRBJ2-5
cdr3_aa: CASSPLTRNRQETQYF
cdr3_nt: TGTGCCAGCAGCCCCTTAACACGCAACAGACAAGAGACCCAGTACTTC

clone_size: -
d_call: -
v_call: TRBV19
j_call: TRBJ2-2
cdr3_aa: CASNSNEVVVRSIGELFF
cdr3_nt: TGTGCCAGTAACTCAAACGAGGTGGTAGTCCGATCAATCGGGGAGCTGTTTTTT

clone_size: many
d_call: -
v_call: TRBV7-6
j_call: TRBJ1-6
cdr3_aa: CASSGPGAGRSPLHF
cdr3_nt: TGTGCCAGCAGCGGACCTGGAGCCGGCAGGTCACCCCTCCACTTT

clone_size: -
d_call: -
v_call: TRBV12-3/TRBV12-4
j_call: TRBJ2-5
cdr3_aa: CASSLVAEIFQYF
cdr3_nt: TGTGCCAGCAGTTTAGTGGCGGAGATTTTCCAGTACTTC

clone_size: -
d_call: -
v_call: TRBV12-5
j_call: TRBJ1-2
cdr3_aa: CASGLVRGINWVYTF
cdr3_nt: TGTGCTAGTGGTTTGGTACGAGGGATCAACTGGGTCTACACCTTC

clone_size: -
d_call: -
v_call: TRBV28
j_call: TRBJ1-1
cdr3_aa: CASGGFRADARAFF
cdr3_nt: TGTGCCAGCGGGGGGTTTAGAGCCGACGCTCGAGCTTTCTTT

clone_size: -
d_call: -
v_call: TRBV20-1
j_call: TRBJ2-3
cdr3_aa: CSARVPWVQGTDTQYF
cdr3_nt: TGCAGTGCTAGAGTCCCCTGGGTTCAGGGAACAGATACGCAGTATTTT

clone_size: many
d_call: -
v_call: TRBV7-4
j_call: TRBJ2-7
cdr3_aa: CASSLARTGWAYEQYF
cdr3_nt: TGTGCCAGCAGCTTAGCGAGGACGGGGTGGGCCTACGAGCAGTACTTC

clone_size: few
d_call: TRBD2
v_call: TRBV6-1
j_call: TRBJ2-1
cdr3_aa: CASSSGLAMKQFF
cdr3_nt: TGTGCCAGCAGTTCGGGACTAGCAATGAAGCAGTTCTTC

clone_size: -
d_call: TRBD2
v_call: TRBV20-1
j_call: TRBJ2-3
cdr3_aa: CSARDLGLAGTDTQYF
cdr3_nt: TGCAGTGCTAGAGATCTGGGACTAGCGGGCACAGATACGCAGTATTTT

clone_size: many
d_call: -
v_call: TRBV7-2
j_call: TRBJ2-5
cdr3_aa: CASSNPRGSSETQYF
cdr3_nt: TGTGCCAGCAGCAATCCCAGAGGTAGTTCGGAGACCCAGTACTTC

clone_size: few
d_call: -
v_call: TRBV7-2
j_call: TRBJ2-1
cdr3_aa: CASSFIGGSYNEQFF
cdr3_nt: TGTGCCAGCAGCTTTATAGGTGGCTCCTACAATGAGCAGTTCTTC